A selection of T cell receptor beta chains follows, all from one sample in a study of blood T cell repertoires in COVID-19. Some clones are missing from TCRdb's copy, which holds only in-frame ones; the method was immunoSEQ multiplex PCR. The repertoire holds more than 300,000 clones, with under 95% as singletons. Specimen: peripheral blood. The origin of the receptors is a young woman who had recovered from COVID-19. Each CDR3 is given with its conserved first and last residue. The order of the fields is clone size, J gene, V gene, D gene, CDR3 DNA, CDR3 protein. A D gene is named only where the DNA matches it firmly. Some rows mark clone size as missing; the rest say once, few, many or name a class of expanded clone.

NA	TRBJ1-6	TRBV5-4	NA	TGTGCCAGCAGCTTGGGTCAGGGTCGGAATTCACCCCTCCACTTT	CASSLGQGRNSPLHF
once	TRBJ2-1	TRBV24-1	TRBD2	TGTGCCACCAGTGACGCGACTAGCAGGAATGAGCAGTTCTTC	CATSDATSRNEQFF
NA	TRBJ2-3	TRBV18	TRBD2	TGTGCCAGCTCACCGAACCAGCGGGGACGGTATAGCACAGATACGCAGTATTTT	CASSPNQRGRYSTDTQYF
once	TRBJ1-4	TRBV27	TRBD1	TGTGCCAGCAGTCCACGGACAGGAAGGGAAAAACTGTTTTTT	CASSPRTGREKLFF
NA	TRBJ1-5	TRBV7-9	TRBD1	TGTGCCAGCAGCTTAGGGACAGGGGGCAATCAGCCCCAGCATTTT	CASSLGTGGNQPQHF
NA	TRBJ2-1	TRBV24-1	TRBD2	TGTGCCACCAGTGATGTAGCTAGCGGGAACAATGAGCAGTTCTTC	CATSDVASGNNEQFF
NA	TRBJ1-3	TRBV11-2	TRBD1	TGTGCCAGCAGCCGGGACAGGGTCGTTTCTGGAAACACCATATATTTT	CASSRDRVVSGNTIYF
NA	TRBJ2-2	TRBV5-1	TRBD2	TGCGCCAGCAGCGCCCGACTAGCGGGAGTTACCACCGGGGAGCTGTTTTTT	CASSARLAGVTTGELFF
NA	TRBJ1-5	TRBV6-2/TRBV6-3	NA	NA	CASSTSTEQPQHF
once	TRBJ2-5	TRBV3-1/TRBV3-2	NA	TGTGCCAGCAGCCGCCAACGGACAGACGAGACCCAGTACTTC	CASSRQRTDETQYF
once	TRBJ2-1	TRBV5-1	TRBD2	TGCGCCAGCAGCCGGGGGACTAGCGAAGACAATGAGCAGTTCTTC	CASSRGTSEDNEQFF
NA	TRBJ2-3	TRBV10-1	TRBD2	TGCGCCAGCAGTGAGCCGGGACTAGCGACAGATACGCAGTATTTT	CASSEPGLATDTQYF
once	TRBJ2-1	TRBV30	NA	TGTGCCTGGAGTGGCGAGGGTCTCAATGAGCAGTTCTTC	CAWSGEGLNEQFF
NA	TRBJ2-2	TRBV29-1	NA	TGCAGCGTTGCCTCTACAGACAGGAACACCGGGGAGCTGTTTTTT	CSVASTDRNTGELFF